The source of this T cell receptor beta chain is a study of blood T cell repertoires in COVID-19. At the level of the study: Acute and convalescent COVID-19 specimens originated in the United States, Italy and Spain. PBMCs, B-cell-depleted T cells, or T cells provided the cDNA or gDNA that made up the material.

The CDR3 totals 12 residues. The V end was cut by 4 bases, the J end by 8 bases, with 11 bases between. Germline lookup yields CDR1 LGHDT and CDR2 YNNKEL (reference sequence). As processed by the authors: Estimation of nucleated cell counts relied on the amplification of reference gene primers. TCRdb's copy holds only in-frame clones and misses some; the assay was immunoSEQ multiplex PCR. V, J and clone size are those of that table, while D and trimming were read from the DNA. Of approximately 90,000 clones listed, about four fifths are singletons. What was sequenced was peripheral blood. This TCR came from a human donor in a cohort sampled during active COVID-19. The chain couples TRBV3-1 (or the pseudogene TRBV3-2) to TRBJ1-2; D perhaps matches TRBD1 (6 bases). The CDR3 nucleotides read TGTGCCAGCAGCCGGATCCAGGGGGGCTACACCTTC. Its protein product is CASSRIQGGYTF.